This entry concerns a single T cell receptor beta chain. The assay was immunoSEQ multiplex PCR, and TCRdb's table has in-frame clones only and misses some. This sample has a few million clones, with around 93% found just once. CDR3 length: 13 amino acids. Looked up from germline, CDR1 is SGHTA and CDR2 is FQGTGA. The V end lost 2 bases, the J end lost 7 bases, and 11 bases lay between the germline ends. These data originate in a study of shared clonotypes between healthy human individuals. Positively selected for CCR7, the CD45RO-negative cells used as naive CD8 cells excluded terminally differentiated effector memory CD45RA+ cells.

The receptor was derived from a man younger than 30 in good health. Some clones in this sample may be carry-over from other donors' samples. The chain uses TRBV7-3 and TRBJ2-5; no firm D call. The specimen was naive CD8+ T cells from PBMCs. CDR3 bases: TGTGCCAGCAGCTTAGTGGGCGCAGGGACCCAGTACTTC. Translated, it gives CASSLVGAGTQYF.